This TCR beta chain was recorded in a study of blood T cell repertoires in COVID-19. For the study at large: Whether acute or convalescent, the COVID-19 samples came from the United States, Italy and Spain. The analysed material was cDNA or gDNA that came from T cells, B-cell-depleted T cells, or PBMCs.

The V gene's germline CDR1 is MDHEN and CDR2 SYDVKM. The trim removed 5 bases at V and 4 bases at J, leaving 6 bases unmatched. The CDR3 loop spans 15 amino acids. The authors' processing: Reference gene primer amplification yielded estimated nucleated cell counts. Profiled with immunoSEQ multiplex PCR; TCRdb holds only in-frame clones, not every one. The D gene and trimming were derived from the DNA, and the V and J assignments and clone size from that table. The table includes about 180,000 clones, just under 90% detected once. Seattle-derived patients entered the study during active infection and were followed longitudinally.

This rearrangement joins TRBV28 to TRBJ1-5; 9 positions agree with TRBD1. The receptor was derived from a woman in her 70s with COVID-19, enrolled during active disease. Sequencing was carried out using peripheral blood. The CDR3 spells CASSGLGTGNQPQHF. CDR3 coding DNA: TGTGCCAGCAGTGGGCTTGGGACAGGGAATCAGCCCCAGCATTTT.